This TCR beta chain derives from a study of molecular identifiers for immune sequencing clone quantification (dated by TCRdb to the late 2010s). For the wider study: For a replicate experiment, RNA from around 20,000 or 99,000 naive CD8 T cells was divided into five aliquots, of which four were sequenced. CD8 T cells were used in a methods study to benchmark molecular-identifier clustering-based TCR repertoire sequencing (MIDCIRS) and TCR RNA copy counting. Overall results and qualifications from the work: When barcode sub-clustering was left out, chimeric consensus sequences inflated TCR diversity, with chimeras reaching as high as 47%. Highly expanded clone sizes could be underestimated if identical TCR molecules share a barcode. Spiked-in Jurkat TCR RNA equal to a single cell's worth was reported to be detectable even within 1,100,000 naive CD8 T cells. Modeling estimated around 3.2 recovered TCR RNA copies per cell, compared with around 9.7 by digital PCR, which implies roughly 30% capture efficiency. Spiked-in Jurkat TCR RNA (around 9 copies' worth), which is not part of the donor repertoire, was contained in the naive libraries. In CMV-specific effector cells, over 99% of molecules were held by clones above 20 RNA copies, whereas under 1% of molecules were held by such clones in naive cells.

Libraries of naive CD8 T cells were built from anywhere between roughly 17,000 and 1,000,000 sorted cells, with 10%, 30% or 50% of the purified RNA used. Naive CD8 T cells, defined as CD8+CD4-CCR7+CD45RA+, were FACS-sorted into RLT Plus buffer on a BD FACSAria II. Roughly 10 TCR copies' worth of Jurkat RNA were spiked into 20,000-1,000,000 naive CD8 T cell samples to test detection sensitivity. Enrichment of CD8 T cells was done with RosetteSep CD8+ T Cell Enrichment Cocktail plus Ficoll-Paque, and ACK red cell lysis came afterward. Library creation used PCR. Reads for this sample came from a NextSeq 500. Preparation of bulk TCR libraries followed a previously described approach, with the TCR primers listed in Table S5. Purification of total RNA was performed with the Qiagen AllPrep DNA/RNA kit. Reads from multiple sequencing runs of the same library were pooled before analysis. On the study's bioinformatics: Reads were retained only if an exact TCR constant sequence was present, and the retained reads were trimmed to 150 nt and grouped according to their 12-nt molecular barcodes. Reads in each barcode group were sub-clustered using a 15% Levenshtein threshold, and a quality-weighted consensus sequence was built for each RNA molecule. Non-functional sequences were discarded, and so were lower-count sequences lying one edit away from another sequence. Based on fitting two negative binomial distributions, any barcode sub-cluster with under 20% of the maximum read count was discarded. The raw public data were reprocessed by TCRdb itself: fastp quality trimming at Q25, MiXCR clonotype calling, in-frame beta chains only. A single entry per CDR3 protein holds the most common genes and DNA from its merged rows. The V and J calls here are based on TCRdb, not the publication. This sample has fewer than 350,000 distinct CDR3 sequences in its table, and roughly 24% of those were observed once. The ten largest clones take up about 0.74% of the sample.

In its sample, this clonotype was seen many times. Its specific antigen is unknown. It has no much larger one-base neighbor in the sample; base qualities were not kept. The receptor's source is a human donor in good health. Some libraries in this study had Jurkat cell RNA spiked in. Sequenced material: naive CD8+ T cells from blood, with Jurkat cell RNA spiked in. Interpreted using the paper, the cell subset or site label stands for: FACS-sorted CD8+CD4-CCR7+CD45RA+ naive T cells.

The DNA sequence is as follows: TGCAGCGTTGAAGATCTAACAGTACTAGCCAAAAACATTCAGTACTTC. Its translation is CSVEDLTVLAKNIQYF. In this chain, TRBV29-1 is recombined with TRBJ2-4, with no D gene named confidently. CDR1 and CDR2, per the germline V gene, are SQVTM and ANQGSEA. V is shortened by 0 bases, J by 0 bases, and the region joining them spans 12 bases. The CDR3 goes from the cysteine to the phenylalanine over 16 residues. The CDR3 DNA has 48 bases and is translated from base 1.